Shown below are 2 T cell receptor beta chains from a single sample sequenced in a study of chemoradiotherapy in HPV16-positive cancers. Sequenced by immunoSEQ multiplex PCR; TCRdb stores in-frame clones only, minus some. The sample yields 5,700 or so clones, 65% to 80% seen once. This material consisted of tumor tissue, taken from a patient who underwent chemoradiotherapy. These receptor sequences come from a human donor with HPV-associated anogenital cancer.

The chain recombines TRBV12-5 with TRBJ1-4; tentative D call: TRBD1 (5 bases). CDR1 is LGHNT, CDR2 FRNRAP, per germline. The CDR3 has 17 amino acids. The ends were cut back, 11 bases at V and 0 bases at J, with 22 bases in the middle. The CDR3 protein is CAQRHRGGDATNEKLFF. The CDR3 DNA reads TGTGCTCAGCGCCACCGCGGGGGGGACGCAACTAATGAAAAACTGTTTTTT.

The rearrangement links TRBV27 to TRBJ1-1; possible D gene TRBD1, 5 bases. The CDR3 contains 14 residues. V was cut by 10 bases and J by 4 bases, with 19 bases left in between. Germline V gives CDR1 MNHEY, CDR2 SMNVEV (reference sequence). The CDR3 protein is CANSGLGGGTEAFF. The DNA of the CDR3 is TGTGCCAACAGCGGCCTTGGGGGAGGCACTGAAGCTTTCTTT.